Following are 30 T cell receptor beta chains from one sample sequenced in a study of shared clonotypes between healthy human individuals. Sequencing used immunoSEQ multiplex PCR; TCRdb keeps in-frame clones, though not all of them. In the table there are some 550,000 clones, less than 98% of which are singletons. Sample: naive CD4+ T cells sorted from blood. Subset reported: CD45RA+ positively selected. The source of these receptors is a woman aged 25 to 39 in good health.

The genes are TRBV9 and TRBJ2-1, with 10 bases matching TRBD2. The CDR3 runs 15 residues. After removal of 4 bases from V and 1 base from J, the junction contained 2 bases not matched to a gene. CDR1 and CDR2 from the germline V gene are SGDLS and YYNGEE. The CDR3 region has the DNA TGTGCCAGCAGCCAACTAGCGGGGTCCTACAATGAGCAGTTCTTC. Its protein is CASSQLAGSYNEQFF.

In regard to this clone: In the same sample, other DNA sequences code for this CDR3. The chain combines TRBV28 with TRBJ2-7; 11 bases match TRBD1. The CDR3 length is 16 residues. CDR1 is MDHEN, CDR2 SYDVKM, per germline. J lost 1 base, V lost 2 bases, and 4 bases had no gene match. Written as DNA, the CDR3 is TGTGCCAGCAGTTTAGCCGGGACAGGGGGATCCTACGAGCAGTACTTC. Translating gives CASSLAGTGGSYEQYF.

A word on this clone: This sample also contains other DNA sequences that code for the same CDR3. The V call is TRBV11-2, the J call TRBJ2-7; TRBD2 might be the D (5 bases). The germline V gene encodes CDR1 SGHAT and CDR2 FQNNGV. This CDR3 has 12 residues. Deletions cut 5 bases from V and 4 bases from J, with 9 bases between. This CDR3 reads CASSLTGYEQYF. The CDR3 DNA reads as TGTGCCAGCAGCCTGACGGGGTACGAGCAGTACTTC.

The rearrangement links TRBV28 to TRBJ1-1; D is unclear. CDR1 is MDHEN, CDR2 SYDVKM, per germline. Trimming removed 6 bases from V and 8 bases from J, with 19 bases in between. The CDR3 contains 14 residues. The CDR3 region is CASSTGPYRKEAFF. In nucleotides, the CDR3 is TGTGCCAGCAGCACCGGGCCCTACAGAAAAGAAGCTTTCTTT.

The CDR3 sequence is CASSAGLAAEWETQYF. The CDR3 DNA reads TGCGCCAGCAGCGCCGGACTAGCGGCTGAGTGGGAGACCCAGTACTTC. The chain couples TRBV5-1 to TRBJ2-5; 10 bases map to TRBD2. Germline V CDR1 and CDR2: SGHRS, YFSETQ. The CDR3 has 16 residues. With 4 bases clipped from V and 5 bases from J, the junction kept 11 bases outside the gene matches.

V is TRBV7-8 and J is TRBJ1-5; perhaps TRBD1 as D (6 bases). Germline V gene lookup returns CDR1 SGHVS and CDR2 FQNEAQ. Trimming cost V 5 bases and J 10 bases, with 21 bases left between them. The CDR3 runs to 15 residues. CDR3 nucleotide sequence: TGTGCCAGCAGCCCAGATGGGGCCGCGGGACAACCCCAGCATTTT. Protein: CASSPDGAAGQPQHF. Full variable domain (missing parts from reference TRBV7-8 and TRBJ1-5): GAGVSQSPRYKVAKRGQDVALRCDPISGHVSLFWYQQALGQGPEFLTYFQNEAQLDKSGLPSDRFFAERPEGSVSTLKIQRTQQEDSAVYLCASSPDGAAGQPQHFGDGTRLSIL.

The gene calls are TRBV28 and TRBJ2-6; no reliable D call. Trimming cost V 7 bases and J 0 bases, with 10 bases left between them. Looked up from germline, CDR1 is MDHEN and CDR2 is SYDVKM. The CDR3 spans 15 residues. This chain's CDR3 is CASIKTFSGANVLTF. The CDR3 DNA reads TGTGCCAGCATTAAGACTTTCTCTGGGGCCAACGTCCTGACTTTC.

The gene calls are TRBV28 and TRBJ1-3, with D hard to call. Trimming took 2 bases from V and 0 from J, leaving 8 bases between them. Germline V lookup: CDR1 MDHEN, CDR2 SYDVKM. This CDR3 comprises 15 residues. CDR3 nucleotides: TGTGCCAGCAGTTTAGGATCTAGCTCTGGAAACACCATATATTTT. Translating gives CASSLGSSSGNTIYF. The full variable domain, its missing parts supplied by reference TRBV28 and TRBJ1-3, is DVKVTQSSRYLVKRTGEKVFLECVQDMDHENMFWYRQDPGLGLRLIYFSYDVKMKEKGDIPEGYSVSREKKERFSLILESASTNQTSMYLCASSLGSSSGNTIYFGEGSWLTVV.

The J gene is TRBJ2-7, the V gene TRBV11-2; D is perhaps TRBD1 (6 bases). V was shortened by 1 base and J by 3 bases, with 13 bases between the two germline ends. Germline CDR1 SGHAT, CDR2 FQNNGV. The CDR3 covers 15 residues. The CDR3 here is CASSLVKDSIYEQYF. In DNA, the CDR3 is TGTGCCAGCAGCTTAGTTAAGGACAGTATCTACGAGCAGTACTTC.

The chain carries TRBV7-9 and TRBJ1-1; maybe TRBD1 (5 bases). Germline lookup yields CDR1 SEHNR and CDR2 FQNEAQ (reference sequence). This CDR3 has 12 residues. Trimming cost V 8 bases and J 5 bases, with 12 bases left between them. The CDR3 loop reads CASEGRGTEAFF. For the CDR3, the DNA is TGTGCCAGCGAGGGTCGGGGGACTGAAGCTTTCTTT.

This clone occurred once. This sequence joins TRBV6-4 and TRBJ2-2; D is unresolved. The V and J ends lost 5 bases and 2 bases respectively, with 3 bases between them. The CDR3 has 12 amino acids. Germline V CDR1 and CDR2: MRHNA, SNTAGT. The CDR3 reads CASSSNTGELFF. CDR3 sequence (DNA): TGTGCCAGCAGTTCCAACACCGGGGAGCTGTTTTTT.

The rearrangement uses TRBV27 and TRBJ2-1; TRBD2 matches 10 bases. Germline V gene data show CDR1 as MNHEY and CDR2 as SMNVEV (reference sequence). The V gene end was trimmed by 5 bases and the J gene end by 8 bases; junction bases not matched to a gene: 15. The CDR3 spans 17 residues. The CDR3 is CASSKTPTSGKRYEQFF. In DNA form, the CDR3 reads TGTGCCAGCAGTAAAACTCCCACTAGCGGGAAGCGCTATGAGCAGTTCTTC.

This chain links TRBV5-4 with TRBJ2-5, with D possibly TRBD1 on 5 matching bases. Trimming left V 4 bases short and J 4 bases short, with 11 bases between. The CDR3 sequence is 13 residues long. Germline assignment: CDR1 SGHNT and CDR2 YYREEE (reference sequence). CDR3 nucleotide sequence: TGTGCCAGCAGCCAAAAAGGGGCAGAGACCCAGTACTTC. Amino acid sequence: CASSQKGAETQYF.

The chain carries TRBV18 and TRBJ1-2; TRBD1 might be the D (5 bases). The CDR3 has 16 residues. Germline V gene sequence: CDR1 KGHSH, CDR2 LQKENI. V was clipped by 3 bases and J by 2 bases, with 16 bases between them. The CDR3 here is CASSPPNWDGNYGYTF. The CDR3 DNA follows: TGTGCCAGCTCACCGCCGAATTGGGACGGGAACTATGGCTACACCTTC.

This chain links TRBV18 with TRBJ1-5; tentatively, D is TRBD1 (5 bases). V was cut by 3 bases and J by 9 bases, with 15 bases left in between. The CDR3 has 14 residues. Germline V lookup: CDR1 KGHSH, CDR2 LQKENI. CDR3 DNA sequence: TGTGCCAGCTCACCGACAGCAGAGTTGCCGCCCCAGCATTTT. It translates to CASSPTAELPPQHF.

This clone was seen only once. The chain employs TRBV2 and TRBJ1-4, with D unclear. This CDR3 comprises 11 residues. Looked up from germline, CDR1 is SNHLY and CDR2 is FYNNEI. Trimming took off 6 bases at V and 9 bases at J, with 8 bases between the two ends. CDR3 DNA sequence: TGTGCCAGCAGCATCGGACAAAAACTGTTTTTT. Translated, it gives CASSIGQKLFF.

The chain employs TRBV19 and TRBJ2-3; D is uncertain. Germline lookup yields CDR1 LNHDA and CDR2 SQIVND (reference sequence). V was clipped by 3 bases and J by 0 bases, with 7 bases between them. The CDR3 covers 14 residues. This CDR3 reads CASSISVSTDTQYF. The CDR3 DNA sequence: TGTGCCAGTAGTATTTCAGTAAGCACAGATACGCAGTATTTT.

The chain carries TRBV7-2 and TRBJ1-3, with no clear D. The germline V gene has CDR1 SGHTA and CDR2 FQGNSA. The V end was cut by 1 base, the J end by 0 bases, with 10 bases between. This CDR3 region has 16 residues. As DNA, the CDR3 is TGTGCCAGCAGCTTAGTTCTAACTGACTCTGGAAACACCATATATTTT. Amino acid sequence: CASSLVLTDSGNTIYF.

CDR3 bases: TGTGCCAGCAGCTCGAGCCAAGAGACCCAGTACTTC. This gives the protein CASSSSQETQYF. The V and J genes are TRBV13 and TRBJ2-5; D is unresolved. Trimming took off 4 bases at V and 1 base at J, with 4 bases between the two ends. The CDR3 loop spans 12 amino acids. Looked up from germline, CDR1 is PRHDT and CDR2 is FYEKMQ (reference sequence).

CDR3 nucleotide sequence: TGTGCCACCAGCACCAGATTTCTGGAGGTGCCCCAGCATTTT. Its protein is CATSTRFLEVPQHF. The rearrangement uses TRBV15 and TRBJ1-5; D gene uncertain. The germline V gene has CDR1 LNHNV and CDR2 YYDKDF (reference sequence). CDR3 size: 14 residues. V lost 4 bases, J lost 9 bases, and 16 bases lay in between.

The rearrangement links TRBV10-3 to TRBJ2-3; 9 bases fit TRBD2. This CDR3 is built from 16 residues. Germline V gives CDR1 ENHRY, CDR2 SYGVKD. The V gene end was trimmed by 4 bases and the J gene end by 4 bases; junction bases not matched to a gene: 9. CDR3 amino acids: CAISGESGRRADTQYF. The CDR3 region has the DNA TGTGCCATCAGTGGGGAAAGCGGGAGGAGGGCAGATACGCAGTATTTT.

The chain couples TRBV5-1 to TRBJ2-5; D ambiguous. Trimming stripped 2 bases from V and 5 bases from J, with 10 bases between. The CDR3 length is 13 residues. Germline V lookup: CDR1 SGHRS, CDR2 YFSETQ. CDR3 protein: CASSFGSPETQYF. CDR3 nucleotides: TGCGCCAGCAGCTTCGGCAGCCCGGAGACCCAGTACTTC.

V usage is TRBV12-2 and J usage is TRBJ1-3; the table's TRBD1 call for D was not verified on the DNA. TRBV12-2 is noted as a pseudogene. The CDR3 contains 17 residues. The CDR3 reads CASRNPGQGAAGNTIYF. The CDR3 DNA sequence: TGTGCAAGTCGCAACCCGGGACAGGGGGCGGCTGGAAACACCATATATTTT.

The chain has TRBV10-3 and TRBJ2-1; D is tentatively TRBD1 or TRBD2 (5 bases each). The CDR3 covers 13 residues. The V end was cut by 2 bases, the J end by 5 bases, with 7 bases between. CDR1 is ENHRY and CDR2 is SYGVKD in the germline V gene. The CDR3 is CAISERGDNEQFF. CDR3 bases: TGTGCCATCAGTGAGAGAGGGGACAATGAGCAGTTCTTC.

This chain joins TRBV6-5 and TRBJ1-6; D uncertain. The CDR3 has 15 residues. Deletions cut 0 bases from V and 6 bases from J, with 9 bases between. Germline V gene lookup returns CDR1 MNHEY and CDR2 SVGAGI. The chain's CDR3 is CASSYSRLGNSPLHF. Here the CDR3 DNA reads TGTGCCAGCAGTTACTCACGCTTGGGTAATTCACCCCTCCACTTT.

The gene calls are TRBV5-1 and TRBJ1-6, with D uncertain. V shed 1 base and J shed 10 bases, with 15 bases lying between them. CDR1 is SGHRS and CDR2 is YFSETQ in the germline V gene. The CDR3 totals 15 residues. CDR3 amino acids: CASSLSRQGGSPLHF. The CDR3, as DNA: TGCGCCAGCAGCTTGTCCCGACAAGGCGGGTCACCCCTCCACTTT.

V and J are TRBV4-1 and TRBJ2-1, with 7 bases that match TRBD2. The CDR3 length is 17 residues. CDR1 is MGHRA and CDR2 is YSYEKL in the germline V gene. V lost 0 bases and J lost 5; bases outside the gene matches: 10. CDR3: CASSQDTLRLADNEQFF. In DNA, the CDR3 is TGCGCCAGCAGCCAAGATACTCTACGACTAGCCGACAATGAGCAGTTCTTC.

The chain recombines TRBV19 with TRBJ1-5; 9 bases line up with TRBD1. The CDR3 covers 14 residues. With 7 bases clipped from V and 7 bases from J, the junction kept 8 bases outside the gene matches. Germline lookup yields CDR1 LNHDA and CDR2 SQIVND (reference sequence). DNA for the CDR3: TGTGCCAGTACCCCGGACAGGGGCGGGCAGCCCCAGCATTTT. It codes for CASTPDRGGQPQHF.

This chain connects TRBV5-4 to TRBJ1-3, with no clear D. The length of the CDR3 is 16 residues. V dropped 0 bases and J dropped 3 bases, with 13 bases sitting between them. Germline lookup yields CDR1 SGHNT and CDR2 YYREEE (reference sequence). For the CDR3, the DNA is TGTGCCAGCAGCTTGGCAGGAATAATGAGTGGAAACACCATATATTTT. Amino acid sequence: CASSLAGIMSGNTIYF.

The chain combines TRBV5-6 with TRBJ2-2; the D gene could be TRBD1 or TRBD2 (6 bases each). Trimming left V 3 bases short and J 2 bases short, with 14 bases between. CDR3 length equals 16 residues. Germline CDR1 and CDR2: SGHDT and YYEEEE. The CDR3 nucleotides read TGTGCCAGCAGCTGGAGGGCAGGGGTCAACACCGGGGAGCTGTTTTTT. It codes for CASSWRAGVNTGELFF.